These 5 T cell receptor beta chains originate from one sample sequenced in a study of blood T cell repertoires in COVID-19. Libraries were prepared by immunoSEQ multiplex PCR; TCRdb keeps only in-frame clonotypes and omits some of them. The table has about 81,000 clones, roughly 80% seen once. Material for sequencing was peripheral blood. The receptors were gathered from a woman aged 50 to 65 with acute or convalescent COVID-19.

The rearrangement links TRBV4-1 to TRBJ2-5, with 11 bases that match TRBD2. Germline V lookup: CDR1 MGHRA, CDR2 YSYEKL. CDR3 length equals 16 residues. V shed 2 bases and J 4 bases; nucleotides not matched to a gene: 6. The CDR3 sequence is CASSQISGGARETQYF. CDR3 nucleotides: TGCGCCAGCAGCCAAATTAGCGGGGGGGCCAGAGAGACCCAGTACTTC.

The chain joins TRBV5-5 to TRBJ1-1; TRBD1 matches 8 bases. The CDR3 is 16 amino acids. V shed 2 bases and J 0 bases; nucleotides not matched to a gene: 6. Germline V lookup: CDR1 SGHKS, CDR2 YYEKEE (reference sequence). CDR3 residues: CASSLGQGIVNTEAFF. The CDR3 DNA reads as TGTGCCAGCAGCTTAGGACAGGGTATCGTGAACACTGAAGCTTTCTTT.

The CDR3 bases are TGTGCCAGCAGTTCCGGGAATGGTGAAGCTTTCTTT. This encodes CASSSGNGEAFF. The chain has TRBV12-3 or TRBV12-4 and TRBJ1-1, with D hard to call. The CDR3 runs to 12 residues. The V end was cut by 4 bases, the J end by 7 bases, with 10 bases between.

This clone came up a few times. The chain couples TRBV10-3 to TRBJ1-2, with TRBD1 as a possible D gene (6 bases). The germline V gene encodes CDR1 ENHRY and CDR2 SYGVKD. V was pared by 10 bases and J by 1 base, with 16 bases between. The CDR3 runs 14 residues. The CDR3 loop reads CATGTPDVNYGYTF. In nucleotides, the CDR3 is TGTGCCACTGGGACACCGGACGTTAACTATGGCTACACCTTC.

Only one count was recorded for this clone. The genes are TRBV7-2 and TRBJ2-5, with D maybe TRBD2 (6 bases). V was clipped by 1 base and J by 4 bases, with 10 bases between them. The CDR3 is 14 amino acids. CDR1 and CDR2 (germline): SGHTA, FQGNSA. The CDR3 sequence: CASSLELAGETQYF. The CDR3 DNA reads as TGTGCCAGCAGCTTAGAACTAGCAGGAGAGACCCAGTACTTC.